One sample yielded the 2 T cell receptor beta chains listed below, sequenced in a study of blood T cells in healthy people across ages. Using a J-beta primer mix together with a sample-barcoded 5' primer, a second PCR was run for about 7 to 12 cycles. Using its own MiXCR run on the 5' RACE reads, TCRdb lists one record per CDR3 protein. The sample contains about a million distinct CDR3 sequences, roughly two fifths of which appear only once. Sequenced material: blood. These receptors were collected from a man aged 18 to 29 in good health.

This chain connects TRBV7-2 to TRBJ1-2; D is possibly TRBD1 (5 bases). The CDR3 has 16 amino acids. V lost 1 base, J lost 3 bases, and 15 bases lay in between. From germline, CDR1 is SGHTA and CDR2 FQGNSA. CDR3 coding DNA: TGTGCCAGCAGCTTAGGGGGGATCGGCATGGACTATGGCTACACCTTC. It encodes CASSLGGIGMDYGYTF.

V and J are TRBV27 and TRBJ1-2; TRBD1 might be the D (5 bases). Germline-derived CDR1 and CDR2 are MNHEY and SMNVEV (reference sequence). CDR3 size: 14 residues. Between the trimmed V and J ends, which lost 5 bases and 5 bases, there was a span of 15 bases. The CDR3 here is CASSETDPRYGYTF. CDR3 nucleotide sequence: TGTGCCAGCAGTGAGACAGACCCTAGGTATGGCTACACCTTC.